These T cell receptor beta chains were read from a single sample in a study of blood T cell repertoires in COVID-19. Libraries were prepared by immunoSEQ multiplex PCR; TCRdb keeps only in-frame clonotypes and omits some of them. The sample shows around 230,000 clones, approximately 85% of them seen only once. The sequencing input was peripheral blood. The source is a woman aged 55-70 years with active or convalescent COVID-19. CDR3s include the opening cysteine and the closing phenylalanine or tryptophan. For some rows the clone size is stated as once, few or many, or as a class when expanded; others skip it.

many	TRBV6-5	CASTNLGGNEQFF
NA	TRBV7-2	CASSFHGVGNTGELFF
few	TRBV7-2	CASSLAANTEAFF
NA	TRBV7-7	CASSFRQGRNGNTIYF
NA	TRBV28	CASRGQVPPHGYTF
NA	TRBV5-4	CASSPLTGNYGYTF
NA	TRBV14	CASSLSGSPYGYTF
NA	TRBV30	CAWTGQGGTEAFF
NA	TRBV28	CASRPTGPAYEQYF
NA	TRBV27	CASSLGPGGWGNEQFF
NA	TRBV19	CASSIGSVETQYF
NA	TRBV7-2	CASSLVRLAGGYNEQFF
once	TRBV6-2/TRBV6-3	CASSYALPRQGRNEQFF
NA	TRBV6-1	CASSEPGTLPYEQYF
NA	TRBV19	CASCSTRGNTIYF
NA	TRBV2	CASSLAGGRTDTQYF
NA	TRBV10-3	CAIHGGTGGAFTEAFF